Sequencing of this T cell receptor (beta chain) was carried out in a study of regulatory T cells in long-lasting Graves disease. V was clipped by 5 bases and J by 1 base; unmatched bases: 17. CDR3 length: 19 amino acids. Germline V gives CDR1 SGHVS, CDR2 FQNEAQ. Time point meaning: persistent/refractory GD, antithyroid drugs over 5 years with positive TRAb. The TCR library used RNA extracted from PBMCs. Nine milliliters of peripheral blood went into EDTA tubes. For TCR beta, libraries came from iRepertoire HTBI primers and Arm-PCR of CDR3 regions. One entry per CDR3 protein results from TCRdb running MiXCR on the multiplex PCR reads. This table holds about 450,000 distinct CDR3 sequences, around 20% found once.

The clonotype comes from a female donor with Graves disease. Sample: peripheral blood mononuclear cells (PBMCs), taken when the disease was refractory, from a patient treated with antithyroid drugs. The chain couples TRBV7-8 to TRBJ2-4; TRBD1 matches 7 bases. CDR3 sequence (DNA): TGTGCCAGCAGCCAATACAGTTATGGGACAGAAGGGGCCAAAAACATTCAGTACTTC. It is translated as CASSQYSYGTEGAKNIQYF.